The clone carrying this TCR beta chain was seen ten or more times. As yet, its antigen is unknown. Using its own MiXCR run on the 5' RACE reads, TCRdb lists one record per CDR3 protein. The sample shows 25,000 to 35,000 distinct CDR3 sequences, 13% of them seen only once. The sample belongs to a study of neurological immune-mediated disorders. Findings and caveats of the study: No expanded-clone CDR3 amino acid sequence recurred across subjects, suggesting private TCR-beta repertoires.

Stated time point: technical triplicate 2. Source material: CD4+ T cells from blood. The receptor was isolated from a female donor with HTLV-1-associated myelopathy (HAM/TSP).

CDR3 region: CASSLETAQYF. The DNA for the CDR3 is TGTGCCAGCAGCTTAGAGACTGCACAGTATTTT. The chain has TRBV11-3 and TRBJ2-3; D unclear. The germline CDR1 and CDR2 sequences are SGHNT and YENEEA. V was trimmed by 0 bases and J by 12 bases, leaving 7 bases between them. The CDR3 contains 11 residues.